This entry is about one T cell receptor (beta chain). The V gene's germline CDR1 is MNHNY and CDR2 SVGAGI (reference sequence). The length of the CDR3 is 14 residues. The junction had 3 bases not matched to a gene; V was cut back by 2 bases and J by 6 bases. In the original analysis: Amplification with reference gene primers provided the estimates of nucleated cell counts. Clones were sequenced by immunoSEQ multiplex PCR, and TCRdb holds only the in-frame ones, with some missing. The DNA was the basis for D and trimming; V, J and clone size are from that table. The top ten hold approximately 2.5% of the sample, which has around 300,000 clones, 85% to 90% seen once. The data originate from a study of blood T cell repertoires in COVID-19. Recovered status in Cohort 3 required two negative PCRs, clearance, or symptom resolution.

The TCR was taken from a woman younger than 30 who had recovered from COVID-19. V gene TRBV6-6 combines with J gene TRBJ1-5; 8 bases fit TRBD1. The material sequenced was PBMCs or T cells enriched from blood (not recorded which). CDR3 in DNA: TGTGCCAGCAGTTACCGACAGGGGTCTCAGCCCCAGCATTTT. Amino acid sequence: CASSYRQGSQPQHF.